The 26 T cell receptor beta chains in this list originate from one sample, sequenced in a study of blood T cell repertoires in COVID-19. Assay used: immunoSEQ multiplex PCR; TCRdb lists only in-frame clones, some missing. The table lists 25,000 to 30,000 clones, approximately 92% of them singletons. Sequencing was performed on peripheral blood. Receptors were obtained from a man aged 60-69 years with acute or convalescent COVID-19.

This clone came up a few times. The chain couples TRBV19 to TRBJ2-5; TRBD2 agrees at 11 bases. With V trimmed by 9 bases and J by 3 bases, 9 bases remained unmatched. The germline V gene has CDR1 LNHDA and CDR2 SQIVND (reference sequence). The CDR3 is 15 amino acids. CDR3 sequence (DNA): TGTGCCAGCAGCCTTATACTAGCGGGGGAAGAGACCCAGTACTTC. Encoded protein: CASSLILAGEETQYF.

V gene TRBV30 combines with J gene TRBJ2-7; tentative D call: TRBD1 (6 bases). The CDR3 is 13 amino acids. With 8 bases removed from V and 1 base from J, the gap between germline ends came to 15 bases. Looked up from germline, CDR1 is GTSNPN and CDR2 is SVGIG (reference sequence). For the CDR3, the DNA is TGTGCCACGAACAGGGTAGGGTCCTACGAGCAGTACTTC. Translating gives CATNRVGSYEQYF.

This sequence joins TRBV7-2 and TRBJ1-6; D gene ambiguous. Trimming cost V 0 bases and J 2 bases, with 14 bases left between them. The CDR3 loop spans 18 amino acids. Looked up from germline, CDR1 is SGHTA and CDR2 is FQGNSA. For the CDR3, the DNA is TGTGCCAGCAGCTTAGCGCTTTCAGGCAGAGCCTATAATTCACCCCTCCACTTT. It codes for CASSLALSGRAYNSPLHF.

The genes are TRBV19 and TRBJ2-1, with TRBD1 matching over 8 bases. There are 13 residues in the CDR3. The ends lost 0 bases at V and 12 bases at J; junction bases unmatched: 4. CDR1 is LNHDA and CDR2 is SQIVND in the germline V gene (reference sequence). The CDR3 loop is CASSIDRQGLQFF. The CDR3 region has the DNA TGTGCCAGTAGTATAGATCGACAGGGGTTGCAGTTCTTC.

This clone is categorized as medium-sized. The rearrangement links TRBV2 to TRBJ1-5; the D is unclear. The CDR3 runs 14 residues. The V and J ends lost 3 bases and 1 base respectively, with 7 bases between them. Germline V CDR1 and CDR2: SNHLY, FYNNEI. The CDR3 DNA is TGTGCCAGCAGTGACTTCGGGAGCAATCAGCCCCAGCATTTT. Its translation is CASSDFGSNQPQHF.

The chain is built from TRBV7-2 and TRBJ2-5; possible D gene TRBD2, 7 bases. The CDR3 is 13 amino acids. Germline V CDR1 and CDR2: SGHTA, FQGNSA. V lost 7 bases to trimming and J lost 3 bases, with 12 bases between them. The CDR3 reads CASTRGGKETQYF. The CDR3 bases are TGTGCCAGCACGAGGGGGGGGAAAGAGACCCAGTACTTC.

The rearrangement uses TRBV5-5 and TRBJ2-7; 8 positions agree with TRBD1. V lost 1 base to trimming and J lost 0 bases; unmatched junction nucleotides: 9. This CDR3 contains 17 residues. Per the germline V gene, CDR1 is SGHKS and CDR2 is YYEKEE (reference sequence). CDR3 sequence (DNA): TGTGCCAGCAGCTTGACCGCTGGGACAGGCTTCTCCTACGAGCAGTACTTC. This encodes CASSLTAGTGFSYEQYF.

This chain uses TRBV28 with TRBJ1-1; TRBD1 might be the D (6 bases). With 8 bases removed from V and 2 bases from J, the gap between germline ends came to 18 bases. The CDR3 length is 15 residues. Germline V CDR1 and CDR2: MDHEN, SYDVKM. For the CDR3, the DNA is TGTGCCAGCTTTTATCCGGGACACAAAAACACTGAAGCTTTCTTT. Residues: CASFYPGHKNTEAFF.

The chain has TRBV19 and TRBJ1-1; 7 bases are a match to TRBD1. The germline V gene encodes CDR1 LNHDA and CDR2 SQIVND (reference sequence). J was trimmed by 3 bases and V by 5 bases; bases with no gene match: 6. The CDR3 totals 14 residues. The CDR3, as DNA: TGTGCCAGTAGTGTGCACAGGGGTCACACTGAAGCTTTCTTT. Residues: CASSVHRGHTEAFF.

The J gene is TRBJ1-1, the V gene TRBV11-2, with 7 bases lining up with TRBD1. The CDR3 is made up of 17 amino acids. J lost 2 bases, V lost 3 bases, and 12 bases had no gene match. Germline values: CDR1 SGHAT, CDR2 FQNNGV. CDR3 sequence reads: CASSLDIYRGGNTEAFF. CDR3 nucleotide sequence: TGTGCCAGCAGCTTGGATATCTACAGGGGAGGAAACACTGAAGCTTTCTTT.

V and J are TRBV18 and TRBJ1-5; no clear D. This CDR3 region has 17 residues. Trimming shortened V by 1 base and J by 0 bases, and 13 bases separated the two germline ends. Per the germline V gene, CDR1 is KGHSH and CDR2 is LQKENI. In nucleotides, the CDR3 is TGTGCCAGCTCACCACTACCGGGGAGGGTTAGCAATCAGCCCCAGCATTTT. Protein sequence: CASSPLPGRVSNQPQHF.

The chain combines TRBV5-4 with TRBJ1-3; D gene unclear. Trimming stripped 3 bases from V and 4 bases from J, with 8 bases between. Germline CDR1 reads SGHNT; CDR2 reads YYREEE (reference sequence). The CDR3 consists of 13 residues. The chain's CDR3 is CASSSLQGNTIYF. The CDR3 region has the DNA TGTGCCAGCAGCTCCCTACAGGGAAACACCATATATTTT.

This chain uses TRBV5-1 with TRBJ2-3, with 7 bases identical to TRBD2. Losses at the gene ends were 4 bases for V and 2 bases for J; bases not matched to a gene: 10. Looked up from germline, CDR1 is SGHRS and CDR2 is YFSETQ. This CDR3 contains 16 residues. As DNA, the CDR3 is TGCGCCAGCAGCCGCTACGCGGGGGATCTCACAGATACGCAGTATTTT. Residues: CASSRYAGDLTDTQYF.

The chain couples TRBV29-1 to TRBJ1-1, with 7 bases lining up with TRBD1. Germline assignment: CDR1 SQVTM and CDR2 ANQGSEA. The CDR3 is 12 amino acids. V lost 6 bases and J lost 5; bases outside the gene matches: 6. DNA of the CDR3: TGCAGCGTCTTACAGGGGTGGACTGAAGCTTTCTTT. This gives the protein CSVLQGWTEAFF.

CDR3 DNA: TGTGCCAGTATCAGCTTTACAGGGAACACTGAAGCTTTCTTT. As protein: CASISFTGNTEAFF. The chain has TRBV19 and TRBJ1-1, with D maybe TRBD1 (5 bases). Germline V gene lookup returns CDR1 LNHDA and CDR2 SQIVND (reference sequence). V shed 7 bases and J shed 1 base, with 13 bases lying between them. The CDR3 extends over 14 amino acids.

By its share, this clone is medium-sized. The chain couples TRBV4-1 to TRBJ1-2; no definite D call. This CDR3 spans 15 amino acids. Germline V gene sequence: CDR1 MGHRA, CDR2 YSYEKL. The ends were cut back, 5 bases at V and 5 bases at J, with 18 bases in the middle. This chain's CDR3 is CASSSTRLAGYGYTF. The CDR3 DNA follows: TGCGCCAGCAGCTCCACGCGGCTAGCAGGATATGGCTACACCTTC.

DNA of the CDR3: TGCAGTGCTAGGACAATAGTCGAAGCTTTCTTT. Its translation: CSARTIVEAFF. V usage is TRBV20-1 and J usage is TRBJ1-1; D is uncertain. The germline V gene has CDR1 DFQATT and CDR2 SNEGSKA (reference sequence). Trimming took off 3 bases at V and 8 bases at J, with 10 bases between the two ends. This CDR3 is 11 amino acids long.

The chain combines TRBV21-1 with TRBJ2-3; the tabulated D call, TRBD2, remains unverified against the DNA. TRBV21-1 is classified as a pseudogene. CDR3 size: 16 residues. The CDR3 region is CASSPLEESDTDTQYF. The DNA of the CDR3 is TGTGCCAGCAGCCCCCTGGAGGAGAGTGACACAGATACGCAGTATTTT.

The V call is TRBV5-1, the J call TRBJ2-1; tentative D call: TRBD2 (5 bases). CDR1 and CDR2 (germline): SGHRS, YFSETQ. This CDR3 comprises 15 residues. The germline V and J ends were trimmed by 4 bases and 1 base, with 12 bases remaining between them. CDR3 DNA sequence: TGCGCCAGCAGCCCAGGTACGGGATCCTACAATGAGCAGTTCTTC. Translation gives CASSPGTGSYNEQFF.

The genes are TRBV21-1 and TRBJ1-4. TRBV21-1 counts as a pseudogene. CDR3 length: 16 residues. For the CDR3, the DNA is TGTGCCAGCAGCAAAAAGGAGGGCGCACCGTGGGAAAAACTGTTTTTT. Translating gives CASSKKEGAPWEKLFF.

This CDR3 reads CASKGQGYEKLFF. The CDR3 DNA reads as TGTGCCTCCAAGGGACAGGGATACGAAAAACTGTTTTTT. The gene calls are TRBV28 and TRBJ1-4; TRBD1 aligns across 9 bases. CDR3 size: 13 residues. Germline V gene data show CDR1 as MDHEN and CDR2 as SYDVKM. The junction had 9 bases not matched to a gene; V was cut back by 11 bases and J by 8 bases. The full variable domain, rest sourced from reference TRBV28 and TRBJ1-4, is DVKVTQSSRYLVKRTGEKVFLECVQDMDHENMFWYRQDPGLGLRLIYFSYDVKMKEKGDIPEGYSVSREKKERFSLILESASTNQTSMYLCASKGQGYEKLFFGSGTQLSVL.

This clone is labeled medium-sized (0.01 to 0.1%). The chain employs TRBV27 and TRBJ2-3; the match to TRBD2 covers 9 bases. This CDR3 has 16 amino acids. Germline-derived CDR1 and CDR2 are MNHEY and SMNVEV (reference sequence). J was trimmed by 2 bases and V by 2 bases; bases with no gene match: 5. The CDR3 is CASSLTLAGTTDTQYF. CDR3 DNA: TGTGCCAGCAGTTTAACCCTAGCGGGGACCACAGATACGCAGTATTTT.

The J gene is TRBJ1-1, the V gene TRBV11-2; 11 bases match TRBD1. The CDR3 is 14 amino acids. Unmatched junction bases numbered 5, after V lost 7 bases and J lost 4 bases. Germline values: CDR1 SGHAT, CDR2 FQNNGV. The CDR3 region is CASNGQGAGTEAFF. In DNA, the CDR3 is TGTGCCAGCAACGGACAGGGGGCAGGCACTGAAGCTTTCTTT.

The gene calls are TRBV27 and TRBJ1-1; D might be TRBD1 (5 bases). The germline V and J ends were trimmed by 5 bases and 4 bases, with 14 bases remaining between them. Looked up from germline, CDR1 is MNHEY and CDR2 is SMNVEV (reference sequence). This CDR3 region has 14 residues. The CDR3 loop is CASSPQGLATEAFF. The CDR3 bases are TGTGCCAGCAGTCCTCAGGGTCTTGCCACTGAAGCTTTCTTT.

The rearrangement uses TRBV19 and TRBJ2-3; D is possibly TRBD1 (6 bases). The CDR3 has 15 amino acids. Per the germline V gene, CDR1 is LNHDA and CDR2 is SQIVND (reference sequence). V was pared by 4 bases and J by 0 bases, with 11 bases between. The CDR3 spells CASSKAGASTDTQYF. In DNA form, the CDR3 reads TGTGCCAGTAGTAAGGCAGGGGCTAGCACAGATACGCAGTATTTT.

This rearrangement joins TRBV7-3 to TRBJ2-5; 14 bases fit TRBD2. The CDR3 covers 19 residues. Germline values: CDR1 SGHTA, CDR2 FQGTGA. J lost 5 bases, V lost 5 bases, and 16 bases had no gene match. Here the CDR3 DNA reads TGTGCCAGCAGCATGAACCCGCCTGGACTAGCGGGAGGAGGGGAGACCCAGTACTTC. Amino acids: CASSMNPPGLAGGGETQYF.